A few counts support the clone carrying this TCR beta chain. The CDR3 spans 15 residues. The V segment lost 5 bases and the J segment 3 bases; nucleotides outside the gene matches: 7. Germline assignment: CDR1 SGHAT and CDR2 FQNNGV. Data came from immunoSEQ multiplex PCR; TCRdb stores just in-frame clones and leaves some out. The table lists tens of thousands of clones, approximately 82% of them singletons. The record originates from a study of lymphopenia after photon versus proton radiotherapy. The input for sequencing was peripheral blood, taken from a patient treated with proton-based radiotherapy. The TCR originated in a man between 60 and 70 years old with pancreatic cancer. This rearrangement joins TRBV11-2 to TRBJ2-4, with 7 bases lining up with TRBD2. CDR3 protein: CASSPASGGKNIQYF. DNA of the CDR3: TGTGCCAGCAGCCCTGCTTCGGGGGGCAAAAACATTCAGTACTTC.